The 26 T cell receptor beta chains below all came from one sample that was sequenced in a study of blood T cell repertoires in COVID-19. Generated by immunoSEQ multiplex PCR, the TCRdb table keeps only in-frame clones and is missing some. Of roughly 520,000 clones detected, around nine tenths appear once; the ten largest clones hold less than 2%. The sample taken for sequencing was PBMCs or T cells enriched from blood (not recorded which). Receptors originate from a woman between 40 and 50 years old who had recovered from COVID-19.

The gene calls are TRBV2 and TRBJ1-6, with D uncertain. The CDR3 runs 15 residues. Germline V gene sequence: CDR1 SNHLY, CDR2 FYNNEI. Deletions cut 8 bases from V and 7 bases from J, with 18 bases between. The CDR3 is CASSIAAGTNSPLHF. CDR3 nucleotide sequence: TGTGCCAGCTCGATAGCGGCAGGTACCAATTCACCCCTCCACTTT.

The J gene is TRBJ1-1, the V gene TRBV18, with 8 bases fitting TRBD1. The trim removed 0 bases at V and 4 bases at J, leaving 7 bases unmatched. The V gene's germline CDR1 is KGHSH and CDR2 LQKENI. CDR3 length equals 16 residues. The CDR3 loop reads CASSPPKTGGPTEAFF. As DNA, the CDR3 is TGTGCCAGCTCACCACCGAAAACAGGGGGGCCCACTGAAGCTTTCTTT.

In this sample, this clone turned up a few times. This chain links TRBV5-4 with TRBJ2-3; D call uncertain. The CDR3 is 13 residues long. Trimming took 0 bases from V and 4 from J, leaving 6 bases between them. Germline loops: CDR1 SGHNT, CDR2 YYREEE (reference sequence). The CDR3 region has the DNA TGTGCCAGCAGCTTGGTCTACTCAGATACGCAGTATTTT. Translating it yields CASSLVYSDTQYF.

This chain connects TRBV7-9 to TRBJ2-7, with TRBD1 matching over 8 bases. This CDR3 spans 17 amino acids. CDR1 is SEHNR and CDR2 is FQNEAQ in the germline V gene (reference sequence). The junction had 14 bases not matched to a gene; V was cut back by 5 bases and J by 2 bases. CDR3 amino acids: CASSPAGGGLAPYEQYF. The CDR3 DNA sequence: TGTGCCAGCAGCCCAGCAGGGGGCGGTTTAGCACCCTACGAGCAGTACTTC.

The chain joins TRBV7-9 to TRBJ2-3; D gene uncertain. V lost 2 bases, J lost 4 bases, and 4 bases lay in between. Germline V CDR1 and CDR2: SEHNR, FQNEAQ (reference sequence). The CDR3 has 12 residues. CDR3 coding DNA: TGTGCCAGCAGCTTATCGGCAGATACGCAGTATTTT. Translation gives CASSLSADTQYF.

In its sample, this clone was seen a few times. V and J are TRBV6-5 and TRBJ1-3, with unresolved D. This CDR3 is built from 14 residues. The V gene's germline CDR1 is MNHEY and CDR2 SVGAGI. The V end was cut by 7 bases, the J end by 4 bases, with 14 bases between. CDR3 nucleotides: TGTGCCAGCAATCCGGCGGCCGCGGGAAACACCATATATTTT. It yields the protein CASNPAAAGNTIYF.

The chain recombines TRBV4-3 with TRBJ2-5; D is perhaps TRBD2 (5 bases). The CDR3 contains 15 residues. Trimming pared 0 bases from V and 3 bases from J, leaving 11 bases between. Germline CDR1 and CDR2: LGHNA and YSLEER. The CDR3 DNA reads as TGCGCCAGCAGCCAAGATCTGGGGAGAGAAGAGACCCAGTACTTC. Protein sequence: CASSQDLGREETQYF.

The V gene is TRBV6-2 or TRBV6-3, the J gene TRBJ2-7; 9 nucleotides match TRBD1. Germline trimming cut 6 bases from V and 3 bases from J; bases unmatched to any gene: 3. Germline V lookup: CDR1 MNHEY, CDR2 SVGEGT. The CDR3 extends over 13 amino acids. The CDR3 reads CASSADRGYEQYF. CDR3 bases: TGTGCCAGCAGCGCGGACAGGGGCTACGAGCAGTACTTC.

CDR3 residues: CASSLSPGQGGMPLGYGYTF. DNA of the CDR3: TGTGCCAGCAGTTTATCGCCGGGACAGGGTGGAATGCCCTTGGGCTATGGCTACACCTTC. The chain recombines TRBV27 with TRBJ1-2, with 9 bases that match TRBD1. With V trimmed by 0 bases and J by 4 bases, 18 bases remained unmatched. The CDR3 loop spans 20 amino acids. Germline-derived CDR1 and CDR2 are MNHEY and SMNVEV (reference sequence).

This clone was found once. The chain joins TRBV19 to TRBJ2-2; 7 bases fit TRBD1. Germline loops: CDR1 LNHDA, CDR2 SQIVND (reference sequence). The CDR3 totals 15 residues. V trimming: 5 bases; J trimming: 0 bases; junction bases outside the gene matches: 3. The CDR3, as DNA: TGTGCCAGTAGTTTAGGACAGGCGAACACCGGGGAGCTGTTTTTT. Its protein is CASSLGQANTGELFF.

The V call is TRBV24-1, the J call TRBJ2-1; possibly TRBD1 for D (5 bases). The CDR3 length is 15 residues. The V gene lost 2 bases and the J gene lost 5 bases, with 12 bases spanning the gap. From germline, CDR1 is KGHDR and CDR2 SFDVKD. The CDR3 nucleotides are TGTGCCACCAGTGATTCTCCGGACATAAACAATGAGCAGTTCTTC. Translating it yields CATSDSPDINNEQFF.

The chain employs TRBV14 and TRBJ1-2; no definite D call. The CDR3 is 15 amino acids. Germline CDR1 SGHDN, CDR2 FVKESK. Trimming pared 0 bases from V and 8 bases from J, leaving 16 bases between. The CDR3 is CASSQEGRPSGGYTF. In nucleotides, the CDR3 is TGTGCCAGCAGCCAAGAGGGCAGGCCTTCGGGGGGCTACACCTTC.

This sequence joins TRBV10-1 and TRBJ1-1; D is ambiguous. The CDR3 has 12 residues. CDR1 is WNHNN, CDR2 SYGVQD, per germline (reference sequence). V was cut by 6 bases and J by 0 bases, with 5 bases left in between. DNA of the CDR3: TGCGCCAGCAGCCAGGTGAACACTGAAGCTTTCTTT. Its translation is CASSQVNTEAFF.

V usage is TRBV10-2 and J usage is TRBJ1-6; possible D gene TRBD1, 5 bases. Trimming stripped 5 bases from V and 6 bases from J, with 11 bases between. The CDR3 spans 14 residues. The germline V gene has CDR1 WSHSY and CDR2 SAAADI. The CDR3 is CASSLDSLNSPLHF. CDR3 nucleotides: TGCGCCAGCAGTTTAGACAGCCTTAATTCACCCCTCCACTTT.

This chain uses TRBV19 with TRBJ2-1; D is ambiguous. The germline CDR1 and CDR2 sequences are LNHDA and SQIVND (reference sequence). The V and J ends lost 3 bases and 7 bases respectively, with 7 bases between them. The CDR3 has 12 amino acids. CDR3 region: CASSILENEQFF. In DNA form, the CDR3 reads TGTGCCAGTAGTATTTTGGAGAATGAGCAGTTCTTC.

This clone was seen only a few times. This sequence joins TRBV29-1 and TRBJ1-1; D remains ambiguous. The CDR3 is made up of 10 amino acids. In germline, CDR1 is SQVTM, CDR2 ANQGSEA. V shed 3 bases and J shed 5 bases, with 4 bases lying between them. Written as DNA, the CDR3 is TGCAGCGTTGACGGGACTGAAGCTTTCTTT. Translating it yields CSVDGTEAFF.

The chain carries TRBV7-9 and TRBJ1-3, with D possibly matching TRBD1 (5 bases). V was cut by 1 base and J by 6 bases, with 13 bases left in between. CDR3 size: 15 residues. CDR1 and CDR2 from the germline V gene are SEHNR and FQNEAQ (reference sequence). DNA for the CDR3: TGTGCCAGCAGCTTAGATCGACAGTTTGAAAACACCATATATTTT. Translation gives CASSLDRQFENTIYF.

The rearrangement joins TRBV5-1 to TRBJ2-1; 8 bases fit TRBD1. The germline V gene encodes CDR1 SGHRS and CDR2 YFSETQ. After removal of 0 bases from V and 7 bases from J, the junction contained 6 bases not matched to a gene. The CDR3 spans 15 residues. CDR3 loop: CASSLEGQGLNEQFF. The DNA for the CDR3 is TGCGCCAGCAGCTTGGAAGGACAGGGATTAAATGAGCAGTTCTTC.

CDR3 sequence: CASKGQRDEQYF. The CDR3 coding sequence is TGTGCCAGCAAGGGACAGAGGGACGAGCAGTACTTC. J is TRBJ2-7 and V is TRBV5-6, with 7 bases fitting TRBD1. Germline V gives CDR1 SGHDT, CDR2 YYEEEE. This CDR3 has 12 residues. The junction had 5 bases not matched to a gene; V was cut back by 6 bases and J by 5 bases.

In nucleotides, the CDR3 is TGCGCCAGCAGCCAAGGAACTAGCGGGAACTACGAGCAGTACTTC. Amino acid sequence: CASSQGTSGNYEQYF. The chain is built from TRBV4-3 and TRBJ2-7, with TRBD2 matching 10 bases. This CDR3 spans 15 amino acids. V was pared by 1 base and J by 3 bases, with 3 bases of the junction left unmatched. Looked up from germline, CDR1 is LGHNA and CDR2 is YSLEER.

This chain connects TRBV5-1 to TRBJ2-7, with D perhaps matching TRBD2 (6 bases). Per the germline V gene, CDR1 is SGHRS and CDR2 is YFSETQ. V was trimmed by 0 bases and J by 2 bases, leaving 9 bases between them. There are 14 residues in the CDR3. The CDR3 region is CASSLVRGTYEQYF. The CDR3 coding sequence is TGCGCCAGCAGCTTGGTTCGCGGGACCTACGAGCAGTACTTC.

The V call is TRBV6-2 or TRBV6-3, the J call TRBJ1-2, with D hard to call. The CDR3 is made up of 15 amino acids. Germline V gene sequence: CDR1 MNHEY, CDR2 SVGEGT. V was shortened by 4 bases and J by 8 bases, with 20 bases between the two germline ends. The CDR3 DNA is TGTGCCAGCAGTTCCACTCGGACCACTTCGGGAGGCTACACCTTC. Encoded protein: CASSSTRTTSGGYTF.

The rearrangement joins TRBV5-1 to TRBJ2-2; TRBD1 matches 8 bases. This CDR3 is built from 17 residues. Trimming cost V 0 bases and J 4 bases; bases outside gene matches: 8. Germline CDR1 reads SGHRS; CDR2 reads YFSETQ. DNA of the CDR3: TGCGCCAGCAGCTTGGCCGAGACAGGGGACTTCACCGGGGAGCTGTTTTTT. It specifies CASSLAETGDFTGELFF.

This clone has only a few counts. CDR3 bases: TGTGCCAGCAGCAACCCCGGAGGGCCTGAATACGAGCAGTACTTC. Its translation: CASSNPGGPEYEQYF. The chain uses TRBV4-2 and TRBJ2-7, with D possibly being TRBD2 (6 bases). Trimming took 5 bases from V and 4 from J, leaving 18 bases between them. The V gene's germline CDR1 is LGHNA and CDR2 YNFKEQ. CDR3 length: 15 residues.

V and J are TRBV30 and TRBJ2-1; TRBD2 aligns across 9 bases. This CDR3 contains 15 residues. Germline loops: CDR1 GTSNPN, CDR2 SVGIG (reference sequence). V gave up 3 bases and J gave up 0 bases; unmatched junction bases: 3. CDR3 in amino acids: CAWRISGSSYNEQFF. The CDR3 DNA reads TGTGCCTGGAGAATTAGCGGGAGCTCCTACAATGAGCAGTTCTTC.

This chain links TRBV4-1 with TRBJ2-5, with 10 bases aligning to TRBD2. From germline, CDR1 is MGHRA and CDR2 YSYEKL. Germline trimming cut 2 bases from V and 4 bases from J; bases unmatched to any gene: 4. The CDR3 is 15 amino acids. Here the CDR3 DNA reads TGCGCCAGCAGCCAACTAGCGGGAGAGGGAGAGACCCAGTACTTC. Translated: CASSQLAGEGETQYF.